Shown below are 14 T cell receptor beta chains from a single sample sequenced in a study of regulatory T cells in long-lasting Graves disease. The time point was: newly diagnosed GD, antithyroid drugs for less than 3 months. PBMC RNA was the source of the TCR library. CDR3-region Arm-PCR and iRepertoire HTBI primers produced the TCR beta libraries. TCRdb called the multiplex PCR reads again in MiXCR, with one record for every CDR3 protein. The profile shows 540,000 or so distinct CDR3 sequences, about 14% of them singletons. The sample was also reused in another study, on T cells in Graves' hyperthyroidism and ophthalmopathy.

The specimen comprised peripheral blood mononuclear cells (PBMCs), sampled at new diagnosis, from a patient treated with antithyroid drugs. The source of these receptors is a man aged 30 to 39 with Graves disease.

This clonotype was seen a handful of times. The chain has TRBV3-1 and TRBJ2-2; 8 bases agree with TRBD2. Trimming at V came to 3 bases and at J to 3 bases, leaving 6 bases not matched to a gene. The germline CDR1 and CDR2 sequences are LGHDT and YNNKEL (reference sequence). This CDR3 has 16 residues. CDR3 region: CASSHWREADTGELFF. The DNA of the CDR3 is TGTGCCAGCAGCCATTGGCGGGAGGCCGACACCGGGGAGCTGTTTTTT.

The J gene is TRBJ2-1, the V gene TRBV20-1; 12 positions agree with TRBD2. This CDR3 is 19 amino acids long. V trimming: 6 bases; J trimming: 4 bases; junction bases outside the gene matches: 19. CDR1 DFQATT and CDR2 SNEGSKA come from the germline V gene (reference sequence). CDR3 DNA sequence: TGCAGTGCATCCTCTAGCGGGAGGGCCCCCGGGGGACCGTACAATGAGCAGTTCTTC. Amino acid sequence: CSASSSGRAPGGPYNEQFF.

This clonotype was recorded a few times. A far more abundant clone sits one base away, making this likely a read error. The chain recombines TRBV2 with TRBJ2-1, with 8 bases aligning to TRBD2. CDR1 and CDR2 from the germline V gene are SNHLY and FYNNEI. The CDR3 has 15 residues. The CDR3 nucleotides read TGTGCCAGCAGCTTATTCCAGCGGGAGTCCGGGGAGCAGTCCTTC. Translation: CASSLFQRESGEQSF.

V and J are TRBV6-2 or TRBV6-3 and TRBJ2-2; TRBD1 might be the D (5 bases). CDR1 is MNHEY, CDR2 SVGEGT, per germline. Trimming shortened V by 6 bases and J by 3 bases, and 8 bases separated the two germline ends. The CDR3 is 13 amino acids. The CDR3 loop is CASRRQYTGELFF. CDR3 nucleotide sequence: TGTGCCAGCAGAAGACAGTACACCGGGGAGCTGTTTTTT.

This clonotype was observed a few times. The conserved phenylalanine or tryptophan normally closing the CDR3 is absent here, so this likely arose from a read error. This chain links TRBV6-1 with TRBJ1-1; D unclear. CDR1 is MNHNS, CDR2 SASEGT, per germline. Trimming shortened V by 6 bases and J by 4 bases, and 9 bases separated the two germline ends. The CDR3 runs 12 residues. In DNA form, the CDR3 reads TGTGCCAGCAGGGCCACCGGCACTGAAGCTTTCCTT. Amino acids: CASRATGTEAFL.

A remark on this clonotype: Relative to the germline gene, one junction end is altered; a read error may explain this. The chain has TRBV3-1 and TRBJ2-7; D perhaps matches TRBD2 (6 bases). The germline V gene encodes CDR1 LGHDT and CDR2 YNNKEL (reference sequence). CDR3 length: 15 residues. CDR3 region: CATSLAGTPTYEQYF. CDR3 in DNA: TGTGCCACCAGCCTAGCCGGGACTCCAACCTACGAGCAGTACTTC.

The genes are TRBV19 and TRBJ1-6; D is undetermined. This CDR3 is built from 15 residues. Germline V gene data show CDR1 as LNHDA and CDR2 as SQIVND (reference sequence). V was clipped by 5 bases and J by 5 bases, with 13 bases between them. CDR3 loop: CASSLDGRNNSPLHF. In DNA, the CDR3 is TGTGCCAGTAGTTTGGACGGGCGCAATAATTCACCCCTCCACTTT.

This clonotype appeared many times. The rearrangement joins TRBV11-2 to TRBJ1-1, with a tentative D call TRBD1 (5 bases). From germline, CDR1 is SGHAT and CDR2 FQNNGV. The V and J ends lost 10 bases and 0 bases respectively, with 12 bases between them. The CDR3 is 13 amino acids. The DNA for the CDR3 is TGTGCCATTAGAAGGGGTATGAACACTGAAGCTTTCTTT. Amino acid sequence: CAIRRGMNTEAFF. The full variable domain, completed using reference TRBV11-2 and TRBJ1-1, is EAGVAQSPRYKIIEKRQSVAFWCNPISGHATLYWYQQILGQGPKLLIQFQNNGVVDDSQLPKDRFSAERLKGVDSTLKIQPAKLEDSAVYLCAIRRGMNTEAFFGQGTRLTVV.

As to this clonotype: A read error likely explains this, since a far larger clone differs by one base. The chain has TRBV11-2 and TRBJ1-2, with D perhaps matching TRBD1 (6 bases). This CDR3 contains 15 residues. The germline gives CDR1 SGHAT, CDR2 FQNNGV. The CDR3 protein is CAGSFGVGQGHGYTF. The DNA of the CDR3 is TGTGCCGGCAGCTTCGGAGTGGGACAAGGGCATGGGTACACCTTC.

The table lists this clonotype with a few counts. The V gene is TRBV29-1, the J gene TRBJ1-4; D unclear. Per germline, CDR1 SQVTM and CDR2 ANQGSEA. The CDR3 runs 13 residues. Trimming pared 1 base from V and 12 bases from J, leaving 15 bases between. Here the CDR3 reads CSVEGGPKSELFF. CDR3 nucleotides: TGCAGCGTTGAAGGTGGCCCTAAGTCGGAACTGTTTTTT.

This clonotype was picked up many times. The genes are TRBV10-3 and TRBJ2-1; D is perhaps TRBD2 (5 bases). The V and J ends lost 7 bases and 6 bases respectively, with 19 bases between them. CDR3 length: 15 amino acids. Germline V lookup: CDR1 ENHRY, CDR2 SYGVKD. The CDR3 loop is CAITWRVGAVNEQFF. CDR3 DNA: TGTGCCATCACCTGGCGGGTGGGAGCGGTCAATGAGCAGTTCTTC.

This clonotype has ten or more counts. The chain has TRBV7-2 and TRBJ2-1; no firm D call. V lost 3 bases and J lost 3, with 6 bases in between. CDR3 length equals 13 residues. The germline gives CDR1 SGHTA, CDR2 FQGNSA. The CDR3 nucleotides read TGTGCCAGCAGCTTTCGGAACTACAATGAGCAGTTCTTC. Its translation: CASSFRNYNEQFF.

In this sample, this clonotype turned up many times. The CDR3 reads CAWTPGGEGYTF. DNA of the CDR3: TGTGCCTGGACCCCAGGGGGGGAAGGCTACACCTTC. The V and J genes are TRBV30 and TRBJ1-2, with 7 positions matching TRBD1. The CDR3 covers 12 residues. Germline V lookup: CDR1 GTSNPN, CDR2 SVGIG (reference sequence). Trimming cost V 4 bases and J 8 bases; bases outside gene matches: 7.

This clonotype was seen repeatedly, ten times or more. This chain connects TRBV6-2 or TRBV6-3 to TRBJ2-1; 8 bases are shared with TRBD2. V gave up 6 bases and J gave up 12 bases; unmatched junction bases: 16. The germline gives CDR1 MNHEY, CDR2 SVGEGT. The length of the CDR3 is 15 residues. CDR3 amino acids: CASRPPGLDRLWQFF. The CDR3 bases are TGTGCCAGCAGGCCACCGGGACTAGACCGGTTGTGGCAGTTCTTC.